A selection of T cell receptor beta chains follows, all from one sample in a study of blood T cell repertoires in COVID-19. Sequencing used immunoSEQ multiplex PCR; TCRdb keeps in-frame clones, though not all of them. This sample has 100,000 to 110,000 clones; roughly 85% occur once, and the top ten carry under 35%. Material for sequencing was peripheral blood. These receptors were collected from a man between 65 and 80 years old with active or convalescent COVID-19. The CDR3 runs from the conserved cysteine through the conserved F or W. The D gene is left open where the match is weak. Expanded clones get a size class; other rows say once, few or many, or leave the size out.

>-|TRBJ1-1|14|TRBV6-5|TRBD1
CASALGQGGTEAFF
TGTGCCAGTGCCCTGGGACAGGGGGGCACTGAAGCTTTCTTT
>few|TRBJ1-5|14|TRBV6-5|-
CASSYSRGRQPQHF
TGTGCCAGCAGTTACTCCAGGGGTCGACAGCCCCAGCATTTT
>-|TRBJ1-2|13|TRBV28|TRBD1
CASRTGPNYGYTF
TGTGCCAGCAGGACAGGGCCGAACTATGGCTACACCTTC
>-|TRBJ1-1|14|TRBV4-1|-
CASSQDPQGTEAFF
TGCGCCAGCAGCCAAGATCCACAGGGCACTGAAGCTTTCTTT
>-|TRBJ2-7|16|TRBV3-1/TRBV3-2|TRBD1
CASSSAGQGASPEQYF
TGTGCCAGCAGCTCAGCCGGACAGGGGGCATCCCCCGAGCAGTACTTC
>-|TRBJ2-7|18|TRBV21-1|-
CASSKKGTSGSGSYEQYF
TGTGCCAGCAGCAAGAAGGGGACTAGCGGGAGTGGGTCCTACGAGCAGTACTTC
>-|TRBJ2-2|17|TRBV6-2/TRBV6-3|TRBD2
CASSYGRGRANTGELFF
TGTGCCAGCAGTTATGGCCGCGGGAGAGCTAACACCGGGGAGCTGTTTTTT
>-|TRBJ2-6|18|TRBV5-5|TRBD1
CASSSGQGGHSGANVLTF
TGTGCCAGCAGCTCAGGACAGGGGGGGCACTCTGGGGCCAACGTCCTGACTTTC
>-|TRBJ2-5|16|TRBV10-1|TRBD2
CASSPRLAGYQETQYF
TGCGCCAGCAGTCCTAGACTAGCGGGGTACCAAGAGACCCAGTACTTC
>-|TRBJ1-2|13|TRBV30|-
CAWSPRQRRGYTF
TGTGCCTGGTCCCCGCGGCAGAGGAGGGGCTACACCTTC
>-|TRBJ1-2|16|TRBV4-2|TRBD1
CASSQDEGQGDYGYTF
TGTGCCAGCAGCCAAGACGAGGGACAGGGGGACTATGGCTACACCTTC
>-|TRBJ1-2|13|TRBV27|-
CASSLEGVGGYTF
TGTGCCAGCAGTTTAGAAGGGGTCGGTGGCTACACCTTC
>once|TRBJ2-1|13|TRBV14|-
CASSQVSGNEQFF
TGTGCCAGCAGCCAAGTTTCGGGGAATGAGCAGTTCTTC
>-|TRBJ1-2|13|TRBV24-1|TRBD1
CATSPGTAYGYTF
TGTGCCACCAGTCCCGGGACAGCCTATGGCTACACCTTC
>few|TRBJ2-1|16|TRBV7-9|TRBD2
CASSLRLAGFYNEQFF
TGTGCCAGCAGCTTAAGGCTAGCGGGATTCTACAATGAGCAGTTCTTC
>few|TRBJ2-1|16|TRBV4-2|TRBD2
CASSQPGLAIYNEQFF
TGTGCCAGCAGCCAACCGGGACTAGCGATCTACAATGAGCAGTTCTTC
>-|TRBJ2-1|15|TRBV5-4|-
CASSRTGGKNYEQFF
TGTGCCAGCAGCCGTACGGGCGGGAAGAACTATGAGCAGTTCTTC
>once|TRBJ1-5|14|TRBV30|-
CAWNPRAGNQPQHF
TGTGCCTGGAATCCTAGGGCGGGGAATCAGCCCCAGCATTTT
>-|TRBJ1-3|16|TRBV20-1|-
CSASSPNPGSGNTIYF
TGCAGTGCTAGTTCCCCCAACCCAGGCTCTGGAAACACCATATATTTT
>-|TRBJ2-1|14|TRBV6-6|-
CASSYTGILGEQFF
TGTGCCAGCAGTTACACCGGGATTTTGGGTGAGCAGTTCTTC
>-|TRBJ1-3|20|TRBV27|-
CASTTWGGGQRSTSGNTIYF
TGTGCCAGCACCACCTGGGGGGGAGGTCAGCGAAGCACCTCTGGAAACACCATATATTTT
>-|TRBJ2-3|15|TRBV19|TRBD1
CASSIKGAFTDTQYF
TGTGCCAGTAGTATTAAGGGGGCTTTCACAGATACGCAGTATTTT
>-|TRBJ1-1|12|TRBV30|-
CAWSPRNTEAFF
TGTGCCTGGAGTCCCAGGAACACTGAAGCTTTCTTT
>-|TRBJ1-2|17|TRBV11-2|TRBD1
CASSLERRQGALYGYTF
TGTGCCAGCAGCTTAGAGCGGAGGCAGGGGGCGCTTTATGGCTACACCTTC
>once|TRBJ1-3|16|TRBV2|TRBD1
CASSEAGQGVGNTIYF
TGTGCCAGCAGTGAAGCTGGACAGGGGGTCGGAAACACCATATATTTT
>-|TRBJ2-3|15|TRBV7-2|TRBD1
CASSLTGLSTDTQYF
TGTGCCAGCAGCTTGACAGGGCTTAGCACAGATACGCAGTATTTT
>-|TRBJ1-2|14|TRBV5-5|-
CASSVLRVNYGYTF
TGTGCCAGCAGCGTGCTACGGGTAAACTATGGCTACACCTTC
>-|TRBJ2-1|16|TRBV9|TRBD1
CASSAPEGTELNEQFF
TGTGCCAGCAGCGCCCCAGAGGGGACAGAGCTTAATGAGCAGTTCTTC
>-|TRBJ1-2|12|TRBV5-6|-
CASRWQEGGYTF
TGTGCCAGCAGGTGGCAGGAGGGCGGCTACACCTTC
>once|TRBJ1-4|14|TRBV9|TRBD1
CASSATTGHEKLFF
TGTGCCAGCAGCGCCACGACAGGGCATGAAAAACTGTTTTTT
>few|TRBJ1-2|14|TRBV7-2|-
CASSLAREGYGYTF
TGTGCCAGCAGCTTAGCCAGGGAGGGCTATGGCTACACCTTC
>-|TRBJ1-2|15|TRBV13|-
CASSSPRSQTVGYTF
TGTGCCAGCAGCTCGCCACGGAGTCAGACGGTAGGCTACACCTTC
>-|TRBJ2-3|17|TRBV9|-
CASSVAALSQGTDTQYF
TGTGCCAGCAGCGTAGCGGCGCTCTCCCAGGGCACAGATACGCAGTATTTT
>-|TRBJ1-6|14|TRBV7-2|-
CASSLSRADSPLHF
TGTGCCAGCAGCTTAAGTCGCGCCGATTCACCCCTCCACTTT
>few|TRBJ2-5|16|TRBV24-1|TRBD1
CATSDFGTGDGETQYF
TGTGCCACCAGTGATTTTGGGACAGGGGACGGAGAGACCCAGTACTTC
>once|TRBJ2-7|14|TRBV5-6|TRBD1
CASSFAGQGREQYF
TGTGCCAGCAGCTTCGCGGGACAGGGGAGGGAGCAGTACTTC
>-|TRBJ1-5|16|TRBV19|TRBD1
CASTEQTGFRNQPQHF
TGTGCCAGTACCGAACAGACAGGGTTTCGCAATCAGCCCCAGCATTTT
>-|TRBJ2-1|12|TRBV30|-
CAWSATGNEQFF
TGTGCCTGGAGTGCCACCGGCAATGAGCAGTTCTTC
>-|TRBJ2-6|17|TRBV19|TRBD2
CASSIEAGSSGANVLTF
TGTGCCAGTAGTATAGAAGCGGGGTCCTCTGGGGCCAACGTCCTGACTTTC
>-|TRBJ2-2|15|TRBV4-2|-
CASSPSEAGTGELFF
TGTGCCAGCAGCCCCTCGGAGGCGGGGACCGGGGAGCTGTTTTTT
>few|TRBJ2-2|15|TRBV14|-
CASSKRLMNTGELFF
TGTGCCAGCAGCAAGAGACTAATGAACACCGGGGAGCTGTTTTTT
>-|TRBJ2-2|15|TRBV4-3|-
CASSQDFGRTGELFF
TGCGCCAGCAGCCAAGATTTTGGGCGAACCGGGGAGCTGTTTTTT
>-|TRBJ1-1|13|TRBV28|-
CASSNYYNTEAFF
TGTGCCAGCAGTAATTATTATAACACTGAAGCTTTCTTT
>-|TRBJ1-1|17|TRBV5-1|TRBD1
CASSLIRDRPMNTEAFF
TGCGCCAGCAGCTTAATTCGGGACAGACCTATGAACACTGAAGCTTTCTTT
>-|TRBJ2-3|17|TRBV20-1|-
CSASASGGGGGTDTQYF
TGCAGTGCTAGTGCTAGTGGGGGCGGGGGCGGCACAGATACGCAGTATTTT
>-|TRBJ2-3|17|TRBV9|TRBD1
CASSVARDRTNTDTQYF
TGTGCCAGCAGCGTAGCGCGGGACAGGACAAACACAGATACGCAGTATTTT
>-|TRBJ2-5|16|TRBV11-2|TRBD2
CASSSELAGPGETQYF
TGTGCCAGCAGCTCTGAACTAGCGGGTCCAGGGGAGACCCAGTACTTC